The 30 T cell receptor beta chains listed next were all sequenced from one sample in a study of CD39 and CD103 CD8 tumor-infiltrating T cells. The method was immunoSEQ multiplex PCR; TCRdb's version includes in-frame clones alone and lacks a portion of them. The table shows roughly 15,000 clones, with about 89% occurring only once. The sequenced sample was CD8+ T cells sorted from blood. Subset noted: total memory CD8 T cells (CD45RA-CCR7+/-) from blood or uninvolved lymph node. The receptors stem from a human donor with head and neck squamous cell carcinoma.

This sequence joins TRBV6-4 and TRBJ1-1; D possibly corresponds to TRBD1 (5 bases). Germline CDR1 MRHNA, CDR2 SNTAGT. Trimming left V 0 bases short and J 2 bases short, with 25 bases between. The CDR3 has 20 residues. CDR3 in DNA: TGTGCCAGCAGTGACTCGGAACTGTGGCCCTACAGGAGTTCAAACACTGAAGCTTTCTTT. Its translation is CASSDSELWPYRSSNTEAFF.

The J gene is TRBJ2-3, the V gene TRBV7-9, with D unclear. CDR3 length: 13 amino acids. Germline CDR1 SEHNR, CDR2 FQNEAQ (reference sequence). V was clipped by 5 bases and J by 2 bases, with 8 bases between them. CDR3 in DNA: TGTGCCAGCAGCGGGTCGTACACAGATACGCAGTATTTT. Amino acid sequence: CASSGSYTDTQYF.

This clone has just a few counts. V and J are TRBV7-9 and TRBJ2-7, with unresolved D. V shed 3 bases and J shed 4 bases, with 10 bases lying between them. Germline V lookup: CDR1 SEHNR, CDR2 FQNEAQ (reference sequence). There are 13 residues in the CDR3. The CDR3 region is CASSFSSRYEQYF. CDR3 DNA: TGTGCCAGCAGCTTTTCGAGTCGGTACGAGCAGTACTTC.

The gene calls are TRBV4-2 and TRBJ1-5; no clear D. With 3 bases removed from V and 5 bases from J, the gap between germline ends came to 11 bases. CDR3 size: 14 residues. Germline-derived CDR1 and CDR2 are LGHNA and YNFKEQ. CDR3 coding DNA: TGTGCCAGCAGCCAGGAACACGCGGATCAGCCCCAGCATTTT. Protein product: CASSQEHADQPQHF.

The chain has TRBV7-6 and TRBJ2-5; D remains unclear. V was trimmed by 1 base and J by 1 base, leaving 7 bases between them. The CDR3 spans 14 residues. CDR1 and CDR2 (germline): SGHVS, FNYEAQ. The CDR3 DNA reads TGTGCCAGCAGCTTAGTAGGCGGCCAAGAGACCCAGTACTTC. Translating it yields CASSLVGGQETQYF.

The J gene is TRBJ1-5, the V gene TRBV5-6; D ambiguous. The CDR3 spans 15 residues. The germline CDR1 and CDR2 sequences are SGHDT and YYEEEE. The ends were cut back, 10 bases at V and 0 bases at J, with 17 bases in the middle. For the CDR3, the DNA is TGTGCCTCCGCTCGAGGAGTGTATAGCAATCAGCCCCAGCATTTT. Protein: CASARGVYSNQPQHF.

This clone came up a few times. V is TRBV4-2 and J is TRBJ2-5; 9 bases match TRBD2. Trimming cost V 0 bases and J 5 bases; bases outside gene matches: 7. Per the germline V gene, CDR1 is LGHNA and CDR2 is YNFKEQ. The CDR3 has 16 amino acids. CDR3: CASSQELRGGGETQYF. CDR3 in DNA: TGTGCCAGCAGCCAAGAGTTGCGGGGGGGCGGGGAGACCCAGTACTTC.

The chain combines TRBV2 with TRBJ1-2; D not resolved. There are 17 residues in the CDR3. The germline gives CDR1 SNHLY, CDR2 FYNNEI. The V end lost 7 bases, the J end lost 0 bases, and 21 bases lay between the germline ends. CDR3 coding DNA: TGTGCCAGCACTGTTAGCATAGGTTCAACTACTAACTATGGCTACACCTTC. Protein product: CASTVSIGSTTNYGYTF.

The chain carries TRBV28 and TRBJ1-1; D perhaps matches TRBD1 (6 bases). The germline V and J ends were trimmed by 5 bases and 6 bases, with 13 bases remaining between them. Germline V gene lookup returns CDR1 MDHEN and CDR2 SYDVKM. The CDR3 length is 13 residues. The CDR3 region has the DNA TGTGCCAGCAGTCTAACAGGGTTCGCTGAAGCTTTCTTT. It translates to CASSLTGFAEAFF.

The chain uses TRBV7-9 and TRBJ2-3, with D uncertain. This CDR3 has 14 amino acids. Trimming took 8 bases from V and 3 from J, leaving 15 bases between them. Germline V gives CDR1 SEHNR, CDR2 FQNEAQ (reference sequence). CDR3 coding DNA: TGTGCCAGCCCTCCCGAAGGGTTTACAGATACGCAGTATTTT. Encoded protein: CASPPEGFTDTQYF.

The J gene is TRBJ2-5, the V gene TRBV9; TRBD2 matches at 9 bases. From germline, CDR1 is SGDLS and CDR2 YYNGEE. V dropped 5 bases and J dropped 0; count of bases not matched to a gene: 2. The CDR3 extends over 14 amino acids. DNA for the CDR3: TGTGCCAGCAGTGCTAGCGGGAACCAAGAGACCCAGTACTTC. Protein: CASSASGNQETQYF.

The genes are TRBV4-1 and TRBJ2-7; TRBD2 aligns across 7 bases. Germline loops: CDR1 MGHRA, CDR2 YSYEKL. The V and J ends lost 0 bases and 1 base, in that order; junction bases with no gene match: 6. The length of the CDR3 is 16 residues. This CDR3 reads CASSQDGSGASYEQYF. DNA of the CDR3: TGCGCCAGCAGCCAAGATGGGAGCGGGGCATCCTACGAGCAGTACTTC.

This chain links TRBV4-1 with TRBJ2-7; the match to TRBD1 covers 7 bases. The J segment lost 3 bases and the V segment lost 0 bases, leaving 2 bases of the junction unmatched. The germline V gene encodes CDR1 MGHRA and CDR2 YSYEKL. The length of the CDR3 is 14 residues. CDR3 region: CASSQDAGGYEQYF. CDR3 nucleotides: TGCGCCAGCAGCCAAGATGCAGGGGGCTACGAGCAGTACTTC.

The chain employs TRBV7-8 and TRBJ1-1, with D possibly being TRBD1 (6 bases). CDR1 is SGHVS and CDR2 is FQNEAQ in the germline V gene. Between the trimmed V and J ends, which lost 5 bases and 4 bases, there was a span of 17 bases. This CDR3 is 15 amino acids long. DNA for the CDR3: TGTGCCAGCAGCCACAGGGCCCCGGAACTCACTGAAGCTTTCTTT. Encoded protein: CASSHRAPELTEAFF.

The chain recombines TRBV6-1 with TRBJ2-2, with D hard to call. Looked up from germline, CDR1 is MNHNS and CDR2 is SASEGT. The CDR3 is 15 amino acids. V was clipped by 4 bases and J by 7 bases, with 16 bases between them. Written as DNA, the CDR3 is TGTGCCAGCAGTGTCTCTGGGGATCGAGGCGGGGAGCTGTTTTTT. This encodes CASSVSGDRGGELFF.

This clone has a handful of counts. V and J are TRBV30 and TRBJ1-1; perhaps TRBD1 as D (5 bases). In germline, CDR1 is GTSNPN, CDR2 SVGIG (reference sequence). The germline V and J ends were trimmed by 5 bases and 0 bases, with 19 bases remaining between them. This CDR3 is 16 amino acids long. The CDR3: CAWGGNNGHLNTEAFF. CDR3 coding DNA: TGTGCCTGGGGGGGGAATAACGGACATCTGAACACTGAAGCTTTCTTT.

The chain joins TRBV7-9 to TRBJ2-2; no reliable D call. Trimming removed 0 bases from V and 5 bases from J, with 13 bases in between. CDR3 length: 16 amino acids. Germline assignment: CDR1 SEHNR and CDR2 FQNEAQ (reference sequence). The DNA of the CDR3 is TGTGCCAGCAGCTTAGCGTTGGGCCCGCGGACCGGGGAGCTGTTTTTT. Protein product: CASSLALGPRTGELFF.

The chain combines TRBV5-8 with TRBJ1-6; D is unresolved. CDR3 length equals 15 residues. V was trimmed by 1 base and J by 5 bases, leaving 10 bases between them. CDR1 SGHTS and CDR2 YDEGEE come from the germline V gene. CDR3 residues: CASSLMTPHNSPLHF. The CDR3 bases are TGTGCCAGCAGCTTGATGACACCACATAATTCACCCCTCCACTTT.

CDR3 region: CASSTWGRNTGELFF. DNA of the CDR3: TGTGCCAGTAGTACCTGGGGGAGAAACACCGGGGAGCTGTTTTTT. The genes are TRBV19 and TRBJ2-2, with D tentatively TRBD1 or TRBD2 (5 bases each). Trimming pared 4 bases from V and 2 bases from J, leaving 11 bases between. Per the germline V gene, CDR1 is LNHDA and CDR2 is SQIVND (reference sequence). This CDR3 has 15 residues.

The rearrangement uses TRBV30 and TRBJ2-5; D is ambiguous. The J call is uncertain, as TRBJ2-7 better fits the DNA end. The CDR3 sequence is 11 residues long. Germline V CDR1 and CDR2: GTSNPN, SVGIG (reference sequence). CDR3 nucleotides: TGTGCCTGGAGTGTGGATGCCGAGCAGTACTTC. The encoded protein is CAWSVDAEQYF.

The chain uses TRBV27 and TRBJ2-7; 11 bases match TRBD1. The J segment lost 6 bases and the V segment lost 3 bases, leaving 1 base of the junction unmatched. The CDR3 totals 13 residues. Germline V gives CDR1 MNHEY, CDR2 SMNVEV (reference sequence). The CDR3 reads CASSFGTGGEQYF. The CDR3, as DNA: TGTGCCAGCAGTTTCGGGACAGGGGGCGAGCAGTACTTC.

This chain joins TRBV19 and TRBJ1-1; D is undetermined. The V end was cut by 5 bases, the J end by 1 base, with 5 bases between. Germline V gene sequence: CDR1 LNHDA, CDR2 SQIVND (reference sequence). The CDR3 is made up of 12 amino acids. CDR3 sequence reads: CASSAGNTEAFF. The DNA of the CDR3 is TGTGCCAGTAGTGCGGGGAACACTGAAGCTTTCTTT.

The J gene is TRBJ2-5, the V gene TRBV6-1; possible D gene TRBD2, 6 bases. The CDR3 covers 15 residues. The V gene's germline CDR1 is MNHNS and CDR2 SASEGT. Trimming left V 1 base short and J 5 bases short, with 14 bases between. As DNA, the CDR3 is TGTGCCAGCAGTGAAGACTTCGGGACTCCCGAGACCCAGTACTTC. Translation gives CASSEDFGTPETQYF.

The V and J genes are TRBV9 and TRBJ1-2, with 9 positions matching TRBD1. There are 17 residues in the CDR3. The junction had 13 bases not matched to a gene; V was cut back by 3 bases and J by 4 bases. Per germline, CDR1 SGDLS and CDR2 YYNGEE. CDR3 DNA: TGTGCCAGCAGCGCCCGGTCGCGTGGGGACAGGGCCTATGGCTACACCTTC. It codes for CASSARSRGDRAYGYTF.

The gene calls are TRBV6-4 and TRBJ2-3; weak D call: TRBD2 (5 bases). In germline, CDR1 is MRHNA, CDR2 SNTAGT. CDR3 size: 14 residues. V was clipped by 5 bases and J by 2 bases, with 11 bases between them. The CDR3 reads CASSSGEPTDTQYF. The CDR3 nucleotides are TGTGCCAGCAGTAGCGGCGAGCCCACAGATACGCAGTATTTT.

V and J are TRBV5-6 and TRBJ1-2; D unresolved. V shed 0 bases and J shed 6 bases, with 9 bases lying between them. The CDR3 consists of 13 residues. Per germline, CDR1 SGHDT and CDR2 YYEEEE. Here the CDR3 DNA reads TGTGCCAGCAGCTTGGGATGGGGAAATGGCTACACCTTC. This encodes CASSLGWGNGYTF.

This clone has only one observation. The rearrangement links TRBV25-1 to TRBJ2-7; a weak D match, TRBD1 (6 bases). This CDR3 has 13 residues. Trimming took off 8 bases at V and 3 bases at J, with 14 bases between the two ends. Germline V gives CDR1 MGHDK, CDR2 SYGVNS. The CDR3 DNA follows: TGTGCCAGCGGTGGACAGTTAGACTACGAGCAGTACTTC. Translated, it gives CASGGQLDYEQYF.

This clone was observed once. The J gene is TRBJ2-3, the V gene TRBV27; a weak D match, TRBD2 (6 bases). The CDR3 is 12 amino acids. Germline V CDR1 and CDR2: MNHEY, SMNVEV (reference sequence). V shed 3 bases and J shed 11 bases, with 12 bases lying between them. The CDR3 region is CASSFPGTQQYF. The CDR3 bases are TGTGCCAGCAGTTTCCCAGGGACTCAGCAGTATTTT.

The V gene is TRBV2, the J gene TRBJ2-7; D is perhaps TRBD1 (5 bases). Per the germline V gene, CDR1 is SNHLY and CDR2 is FYNNEI. The CDR3 runs to 13 residues. The germline V and J ends were trimmed by 7 bases and 3 bases, with 13 bases remaining between them. The CDR3 sequence is CASKVGPNYEQYF. The CDR3, as DNA: TGTGCCAGCAAAGTGGGGCCGAACTACGAGCAGTACTTC.

The chain recombines TRBV7-2 with TRBJ2-7; possibly TRBD1 or TRBD2 for D (5 bases each). CDR1 is SGHTA and CDR2 is FQGNSA in the germline V gene. The ends were cut back, 1 base at V and 6 bases at J, with 13 bases in the middle. The CDR3 loop spans 14 amino acids. CDR3 coding DNA: TGTGCCAGCAGCTTAGGGGGTGGGGGTTTCGAGCAGTACTTC. Translation: CASSLGGGGFEQYF. Full variable domain (outside the CDR3, taken from reference TRBV7-2 and TRBJ2-7): GAGVSQSPSNKVTEKGKDVELRCDPISGHTALYWYRQSLGQGLEFLIYFQGNSAPDKSGLPSDRFSAERTGGSVSTLTIQRTQQEDSAVYLCASSLGGGGFEQYFGPGTRLTVT.